Listed below are T cell receptor beta chains from one sample, sequenced in a study of radiotherapy plus CTLA-4 blockade in lung cancer. TCRdb keeps only in-frame clones here, not all; method: immunoSEQ multiplex PCR. The sample shows tens of thousands of clones, around 66% of them seen only once. The sample was peripheral blood, taken from a patient treated with radiotherapy plus ipilimumab. The receptors were sampled from a human donor with non-small cell lung cancer who had stable disease on radiotherapy plus ipilimumab. Both conserved end residues are part of each CDR3. D genes are given only for firm matches. Clone size is given for some rows only: seen once, a few or many times, or a class if the clone is expanded.

cdr3_nt	cdr3_aa	j_call	v_call	clone_size	d_call
TGTGCCAGCTCACCCCCTATGACCGGGACAAGATACTACGAGCAGTACTTC	CASSPPMTGTRYYEQYF	TRBJ2-7	TRBV18	once	.
TGTGCCAGCAGCTTACGGCAGGTGAGCACTGAAGCTTTCTTT	CASSLRQVSTEAFF	TRBJ1-1	TRBV11-2	.	.
TGTGCCAGCTCTCGGGGAGATTTAACCTACGAGCAGTACTTC	CASSRGDLTYEQYF	TRBJ2-7	TRBV18	.	.
TGTGCTAGTGGTTTGAGGACCTATCAGCCCCAGCATTTT	CASGLRTYQPQHF	TRBJ1-5	TRBV12-5	few	.
TGTGCCAGCAGTTACGGTTTGGGGAACACTGAAGCTTTCTTT	CASSYGLGNTEAFF	TRBJ1-1	TRBV6-6	.	.
TGTGCCAGCGTAGGACAGCAGAATGAAAAACTGTTTTTT	CASVGQQNEKLFF	TRBJ1-4	TRBV18	.	.
TGTGCCAGCAGCCTGGGACTAGCGGTCCAAGAGACCCAGTACTTC	CASSLGLAVQETQYF	TRBJ2-5	TRBV5-6	.	TRBD2
TGTGCCAGCAGCTTAGCCGGACTAGCGGCCCAAGAGACCCAGTACTTC	CASSLAGLAAQETQYF	TRBJ2-5	TRBV7-6	.	TRBD2
TGTGCCAGCTCACCAGTTTTCTTGCGGGCTACCGGGGCCAACGTCCTGACTTTC	CASSPVFLRATGANVLTF	TRBJ2-6	TRBV18	.	.
TGTGCCAGTAGTATAGGCGGGACCACGTCCGACACCGGGGAGCTGTTTTTT	CASSIGGTTSDTGELFF	TRBJ2-2	TRBV19	.	.
TGTGCCAGTCTTCAGGGGAATAGATTGAACACTGAAGCTTTCTTT	CASLQGNRLNTEAFF	TRBJ1-1	TRBV19	once	.
TGTGCCAGCAGCGTGGACAGGGGGGGCTACGAGCAGTACTTC	CASSVDRGGYEQYF	TRBJ2-7	TRBV5-4	.	TRBD1
TGTGCCAGCAGCAACGGGAGGACCGGGGAGCTGTTTTTT	CASSNGRTGELFF	TRBJ2-2	TRBV7-9	.	TRBD2
TGTGCCAGCAGGTCTGTTCGGATTCGATGGGACACTGAAGCTTTCTTT	CASRSVRIRWDTEAFF	TRBJ1-1	TRBV28	few	.
TGTGCCAGCAGCGTAGCGCATGCAGATACGCAGTATTTT	CASSVAHADTQYF	TRBJ2-3	TRBV9	.	.
TGTGCCAGCAGCCAAGATTCTATCTTCGCCGCGGGACAGGGCTACGAGCAGTACTTC	CASSQDSIFAAGQGYEQYF	TRBJ2-7	TRBV14	.	TRBD1
TGTGCCAGCTCACCGGGGGGGGCTCTTTCCTACAATGAGCAGTTCTTC	CASSPGGALSYNEQFF	TRBJ2-1	TRBV18	.	.
TGTGCCAGTAGTAGACAGGCGGGCGATTACGAGCAGTACTTC	CASSRQAGDYEQYF	TRBJ2-7	TRBV19	.	.
TGTGCCAGCCAGGCGGGGACGGGAGGAGGGGAGACCCAGTACTTC	CASQAGTGGGETQYF	TRBJ2-5	TRBV27	.	TRBD2
TGTGCCATCAGCCAGGGTAGGGACACAGATACGCAGTATTTT	CAISQGRDTDTQYF	TRBJ2-3	TRBV10-3	few	.
TGTGCCAGCAGCAGGGACAGGGGGTTCCACGAGCAGTACTTC	CASSRDRGFHEQYF	TRBJ2-7	TRBV7-2	.	TRBD1
TGTGCCACCAGGGGGGGGCGATTGGAGACCCAGTACTTC	CATRGGRLETQYF	TRBJ2-5	TRBV19	.	.
TGTGCCAGCAGTGAATATACGGGAGACACTGAAGCTTTCTTT	CASSEYTGDTEAFF	TRBJ1-1	TRBV6-1	.	.
TGTGCCAGCAGCTTAGGACAGGGGGCCGGGGAGACCCAGTACTTC	CASSLGQGAGETQYF	TRBJ2-5	TRBV7-9	.	TRBD1
TGCGCCAGCAGCCCGGGACTAGCGGGAGGAGAGACCCAGTACTTC	CASSPGLAGGETQYF	TRBJ2-5	TRBV5-1	once	TRBD2
TGCAGCGCTAGACCGAAAGGGGGCTACTACAATGAGCAGTTCTTC	CSARPKGGYYNEQFF	TRBJ2-1	TRBV29-1	.	TRBD1
TGCGCCAGCAGGGGCCCCCTCCGGAACACTGAAGCTTTCTTT	CASRGPLRNTEAFF	TRBJ1-1	TRBV4-1	.	.
TGCGCCAGCAGACCTTTAGCGAACCAAGAGACCCAGTACTTC	CASRPLANQETQYF	TRBJ2-5	TRBV5-1	once	.
TGTGCCAGCAGCTCTGGACTGAGCACAGATACGCAGTATTTT	CASSSGLSTDTQYF	TRBJ2-3	TRBV5-4	.	.
TGCGCCAGCAGCGAGGGGAGGGACACCCTAGGGGATACGCAGTATTTT	CASSEGRDTLGDTQYF	TRBJ2-3	TRBV5-1	few	.
TGTGCCAGCAGACCGGGCCAGGGGGCGGGGGGCTACACCTTC	CASRPGQGAGGYTF	TRBJ1-2	TRBV2	few	TRBD1
TGTGCCAGCAGTTTCACCGGGACAGGGGGTAGCACTGAAGCTTTCTTT	CASSFTGTGGSTEAFF	TRBJ1-1	TRBV28	.	TRBD1
TGTGCCAGCAGCACTCACCGGGGGCACTCAGGCACCGGGGAGCTGTTTTTT	CASSTHRGHSGTGELFF	TRBJ2-2	TRBV28	.	.
TGTGCCAGCAGCCTCGACAGGACTAGCGGGAGGGCCTCCGAGCAGTACTTC	CASSLDRTSGRASEQYF	TRBJ2-7	TRBV9	.	TRBD2
TGTGCCAGCAGCCGGGACTCCTCTTCCTACAATGAGCAGTTCTTC	CASSRDSSSYNEQFF	TRBJ2-1	TRBV5-4	.	.
TGCGCCTCGACCGGGTCTGGGGCCAACGTCCTGACTTTC	CASTGSGANVLTF	TRBJ2-6	TRBV10-2	few	.
TGTGCCAGTAGCCCACAGGGAGGCAAAAACATTCAGTACTTC	CASSPQGGKNIQYF	TRBJ2-4	TRBV19	few	.
TGTGCCACTACCGATCGTGCGGATAATTCACCCCTCCACTTT	CATTDRADNSPLHF	TRBJ1-6	TRBV7-9	.	.
TGTGCCAGCAGCACCCCGCGGGGACAGGGGCCCCGATCCGTCGAGCAGTACTTC	CASSTPRGQGPRSVEQYF	TRBJ2-7	TRBV7-2	.	TRBD1
TGTGCCAGCAGCCGGACAGGGTCCGGAAACACCATATATTTT	CASSRTGSGNTIYF	TRBJ1-3	TRBV7-2	.	TRBD1
TGTGCCAGCAGGCCAGGACAGGGGGGCTATGGCTACACCTTC	CASRPGQGGYGYTF	TRBJ1-2	TRBV6-1	.	TRBD1
TGTGCCATCAGTGAAACCGGGGATACGCAGTATTTT	CAISETGDTQYF	TRBJ2-3	TRBV10-3	few	.
TGTGCCAGCAGCCAAGTAGACGGTGAGGAGGGAGCTTTCTTT	CASSQVDGEEGAFF	TRBJ1-1	TRBV4-2	.	.
TGTGCCAGCTCACCCCGGGCAGGGGGCGATGAAGCTTTCTTT	CASSPRAGGDEAFF	TRBJ1-1	TRBV18	.	TRBD1